This T cell receptor (beta chain) was obtained from a study of cytomegalovirus exposure and HLA in healthy donors. Study in general: Early on, a data release was issued that held 85 million to 95 million unique TCRs from HLA-typed donors.

The study ran its PCR with 60 Vbeta and 13 Jbeta primers. The assay was immunoSEQ multiplex PCR, and TCRdb's table has in-frame clones only and misses some. The sample shows roughly 120,000 clones, around 70% of them seen only once. Germline CDR1 reads SGHTA; CDR2 reads FQGNSA. This CDR3 spans 13 amino acids. The V end lost 5 bases, the J end lost 3 bases, and 10 bases lay between the germline ends. The gene calls are TRBV7-2 and TRBJ1-1; D is ambiguous. The receptor comes from a middle-aged woman in good health and CMV-seropositive. Sequencing was performed on PBMCs. The CDR3 DNA reads TGTGCCAGCAGCCGGGAACGGGACACTGAAGCTTTCTTT. Protein: CASSRERDTEAFF.